The T cell receptor (beta chain) described here comes from a study of cytomegalovirus exposure and HLA in healthy donors listed by TCRdb under 2017. Notes on the research overall: According to an earlier analysis of 450 to 650 of the donors, about 179 million T cells yielded 90 million to 130 million unique TCR beta sequences and 276 Gb of sequence data. Roughly 300 gigabases of sequencing data and about 92 million unique TCR sequences made up an early release that covered several hundred HLA-typed donors. Among the roughly 400 genotyped donors, around 79% belonged to the genetic ancestry cluster associated with self-reported Caucasian donors. The aim of the study was to test whether cataloging public T cell receptors could identify signatures of past pathogen exposure. The T cell repertoires of under 750 subjects were profiled by immunosequencing and related to cytomegalovirus serostatus. Besides the first cohort of hundreds of subjects, a separate validation cohort made up of over a hundred different subjects was used. To predict cytomegalovirus infection status, the study brought together high-throughput TCR immunosequencing, statistical association of individual TCRs with disease status, and machine learning. A later analysis re-analyzed previously published TCR beta repertoires from 666 donors and added high-resolution HLA genotyping to study TCR occurrence patterns. In the later analysis, no new phenotypic data were used to find candidate immune exposures; instead, reliance was placed on TCR beta sequences and their occurrence across donors. An earlier analysis of 587 of the donors applied high-throughput TCR beta sequencing to assess whether each TCR beta V gene segment acted as functional or pseudogenic. Donor age, sex, ethnicity and CMV serostatus were compiled together with the repertoire data. A later genetic analysis took genome-wide SNP genotypes for about three fifths of the 666 donors and used that subset as a discovery cohort. Every discovery cohort repertoire had been produced on one sequencing platform. Class I and class II HLA loci were covered by the typing at four-digit resolution. The number of typed donors differed by locus: roughly 620-630 for A, B, C, DRB1 and DQB1; 522 for DQA1; approximately 600 for DPA1; and roughly 470 for DPB1. Because of strong linkage in the cohort, a few DR-DQ haplotypes were treated as single units for association and clustering. Across approximately 400 genotyped donors of the cohort, an average of about 240,000 unique TCR beta nucleotide sequences per donor were sequenced, and roughly 18% of those sequences were non-productive.

The cohort comprised some 700 healthy bone marrow donors. At the time of sampling, every cohort member was nominally healthy, though immune exposures that went unrecorded were likely present. The donor was CMV seropositive and belonged to the group of 250 to 350 seropositive cohort members. A peripheral blood sample was collected from each donor, and TCR beta sequencing was performed on peripheral blood mononuclear cells. Genomic DNA was extracted from the blood cell samples with the Qiagen DNeasy Blood Extraction Kit. Study-wide conclusions, independent of this receptor: This cohort had only TCR beta chains sequenced, and the lack of alpha or paired-chain data limited which features could be detected. Immune exposure information for the cohort was limited to CMV serostatus. Presence/absence analyses assumed roughly uniform sequencing depth across donors, an assumption that may not hold. A further reported finding was that TCR beta sequences accurately predicted the HLA-A and HLA-B alleles for most subjects in the first cohort. The study listed 150 to 200 TCR beta chains as associated with cytomegalovirus. The classifier was reported to diagnose cytomegalovirus status with high specificity and sensitivity in both the original cohort and the validation cohort. Because the 87-base-pair reads could not distinguish some IMGT-functional V segments, including TRBV6-2 and TRBV6-3, those segments were excluded. Assigning TCR associations to individual alleles was difficult when HLA alleles, especially DR and DQ, strongly co-occurred. According to a later analysis, most CMV-associated TCR beta chains appeared to be HLA-restricted, and the HLA associations seemed to be driven largely by CMV exposure. HLA typing was unavailable for some donors at each locus, so association tests used only the typed subset. In a later analysis, HLA-associated TCR beta chains showed more clonal expansion and lower generation probabilities than non-associated chains that were equally common. In a later genetic analysis, a missense DCLRE1C variant was associated with V-gene and J-gene trimming of TCR beta chains, and the association was replicated in an independent cohort. In a later genetic analysis, fewer N-insertions in productive TCRs were reported among donors in an Asian-associated ancestry cluster than the roughly 700-donor mean. The earlier analysis of almost 600 of the donors excluded 15 to 20 rarely observed V segments, including chromosome 9 orphons, because counts were too low. The authors suggested that the approach could potentially be extended to other disease states and immunological phenotypes. While some public TCRs were present in many individuals, most TCR sequences turned up only very rarely across donors. At a false discovery rate of 0.05, a later analysis linked around 17,000 TCR beta sequences to specific HLA alleles. In an earlier analysis of about 600 of the donors, most TCR beta V segments appeared in productive rearrangements about 87% or about 30% of the time, broadly matching IMGT annotations. The sequencing pipeline was judged likely to have produced a cluster of highly shared sequence variants as a technical artifact. Correlated functional status among segregating V segments might be attributable to linkage disequilibrium, but an unknown experimental factor could not be ruled out. Three of the identified cytomegalovirus-associated TCR beta chains were confirmed in vitro to be specific for cytomegalovirus antigens. A later analysis reported that several top co-occurrence clusters appeared linked to parvovirus B19, influenza, CMV and Epstein-Barr virus. In a later analysis, the rate of TCR association differed among HLA loci, with DRB1 alleles having the most associated TCRs and HLA-C alleles having the fewest.

Library preparation employed the immunoSEQ multiplex PCR assay. For the multiplex PCR, a mixture combining 60 forward primers for TCR Vbeta segments and 13 reverse primers for TCR Jbeta segments was used. Amplification of the CDR3 region of rearranged TCR beta genes was performed with a multiplex PCR assay on genomic DNA. On the Illumina HiSeq System, the amplified TCR beta libraries were sequenced as 87-base-pair reads. The paper's data handling went like this. A later analysis counted about 80 million unique TCR beta chains across the 650 to 700 repertoires, and 10 million to 12 million of these chains were shared by at least two donors. To remove PCR and sequencing errors, raw reads were error-corrected and collapsed into unique sequences using a nearest-neighbor algorithm that merged closely related sequences. To assign V, D and J gene segments, CDR3 sequences were aligned to IMGT reference sequences. For a sequence to be retained, at least a six-nucleotide match to both a V gene segment and a J gene segment was required. Rearrangements were classified as productive when the CDR3 lacked stop codons and remained in frame with V and J, and all other rearrangements were classified as non-productive. CDR3 was defined according to IMGT convention as the region running from the second conserved V-encoded cysteine to the conserved J-encoded phenylalanine. Sequences without an unambiguous match to a single V gene segment were excluded from the earlier analysis of several hundred of the donors. In an earlier analysis of approximately 590 of the donors, V segments were called functional above 56.7% productive rearrangements and were called segregating when the between-donor standard deviation exceeded 5%. A statistical classification framework was built to diagnose cytomegalovirus status from the catalog of TCR beta chain sequences. A later analysis assigned V and J genes by comparing TCR nucleotide sequences with IMGT/GENE-DB human TR gene sequences. In a later analysis, CDR3 sequences and most-parsimonious VDJ recombination scenarios were assigned using the TCRdist pipeline. In a later analysis, every TCR beta chain was defined by the combination of its CDR3 amino acid sequence and its V-gene family, and reads without a unique V-gene family were dropped. To address suspected cross-contamination and a sequencing artifact, a later analysis removed over 500 highly shared, low-generation-probability nucleotide sequences. In a later analysis, a clonal expansion index for each public chain was calculated from normalized within-repertoire ranks of inferred template counts. In a later analysis, generation probabilities were computed with a VDJ recombination model fitted to out-of-frame rearrangements, and the resulting probabilities were checked against IGoR. In a later analysis, TCR-TCR, TCR-HLA and TCR-CMV co-occurrence was scored with hypergeometric tests, and a repertoire-size bias correction was applied to TCR pairs. In a later analysis, false discovery rates were estimated by permuting HLA or CMV assignments 20 times. In a later analysis, co-occurring TCRs were grouped using DBSCAN, with TCRdist sequence similarity added in when clustering inside HLA-allele-positive subsets. For co-occurrence clustering, repertoires with fewer than 30,000 or more than 120,000 public chains were excluded, along with four to six repertoires with anomalous nucleotide sharing. This immuneACCESS table, as held by TCRdb, lists in-frame sequences with V and J called but not all clones. Of the missing ones, under half trace to an unresolved V gene in checked studies; the others have no known cause. V and J calls plus clone size are reproduced from that table; the DNA served to infer D and trimming. Here the sample has over 150,000 clones; 75% to 85% occur a single time. Roughly 5.3% of the sample lies in the top ten.

There are 14 amino acids in the CDR3, from cysteine to phenylalanine inclusive. Just the 42-base CDR3 DNA is kept, in frame starting at base 1. This clone was detected a few times. Its target antigen remains unknown. Per-nucleotide qualities are absent, and no much larger clonotype sits a single base away. Here the chain combines TRBV12-2 and TRBJ2-7; the table's D call TRBD1 went unverified against the DNA. TRBV12-2 is a pseudogene segment. Sequences were obtained from PBMCs. This clonotype was obtained from a woman in her thirties or forties in good health and CMV-seropositive. In nucleotides, the sequence is TGTGCAAGTCGTTTAACCAGGATGGTCTACGAGCAGTACTTC. Protein translation: CASRLTRMVYEQYF.